Reported below is one T cell receptor beta chain. The antigen is undetermined. This CDR3 contains 16 residues. V lost 6 bases and J lost 3; bases outside the gene matches: 10. In germline, CDR1 is ENHRY, CDR2 SYGVKD. The study ran its PCR with 60 Vbeta and 13 Jbeta primers. Clones were read by immunoSEQ multiplex PCR, and TCRdb kept only the in-frame ones, dropping some. This sample has around 120,000 clones, with roughly 69% found just once. These data originate in a study of cytomegalovirus exposure and HLA in healthy donors. Study-level findings and limits: Specific recognition of CMV antigens was confirmed in vitro for a few chains (all CMV-associated). Some V segments (TRBV6-2 and TRBV6-3 among them) were excluded as indistinguishable.

This TCR was sampled from a human donor in good health. Sequencing was done on a sample of PBMCs. This chain uses TRBV10-3 with TRBJ2-2, with TRBD1 matching over 7 bases. CDR3 residues: CAISDRVVQDTGELFF. The CDR3 region has the DNA TGTGCCATCAGCGACAGGGTTGTTCAGGACACCGGGGAGCTGTTTTTT.